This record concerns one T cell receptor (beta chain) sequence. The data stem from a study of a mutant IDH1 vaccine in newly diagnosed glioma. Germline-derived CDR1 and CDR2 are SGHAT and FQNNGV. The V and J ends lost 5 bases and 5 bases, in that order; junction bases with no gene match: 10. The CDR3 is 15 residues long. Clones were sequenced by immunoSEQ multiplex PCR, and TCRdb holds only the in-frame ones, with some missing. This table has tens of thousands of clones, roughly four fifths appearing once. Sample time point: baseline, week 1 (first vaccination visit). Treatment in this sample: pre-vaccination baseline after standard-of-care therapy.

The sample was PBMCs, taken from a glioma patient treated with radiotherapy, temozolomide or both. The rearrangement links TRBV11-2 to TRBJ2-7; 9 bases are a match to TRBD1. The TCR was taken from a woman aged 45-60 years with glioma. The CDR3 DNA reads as TGTGCCAGCAGCCCCGACAGGGGGAAATGGAACGAGCAGTACTTC. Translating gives CASSPDRGKWNEQYF.